The 16 T cell receptor beta chains presented below share a single source sample, sequenced in a study of cytomegalovirus exposure and HLA in healthy donors. Both 60 Vbeta primers and 13 Jbeta primers went into the PCR. The data were produced by immunoSEQ multiplex PCR, yet TCRdb's version contains in-frame clones alone and is incomplete. The sample has about 160,000 clones; 77% are singletons. The specimen sequenced was PBMCs. The receptors come from a young man in good health and CMV-seropositive.

The rearrangement links TRBV4-2 to TRBJ2-1, with D possibly TRBD2 on 5 matching bases. The CDR3 length is 16 residues. Deletions cut 3 bases from V and 2 bases from J, with 14 bases between. The germline V gene encodes CDR1 LGHNA and CDR2 YNFKEQ. CDR3 protein: CASSHPPLGAYNEQFF. The CDR3 DNA is TGTGCCAGCAGCCACCCTCCCCTGGGAGCCTACAATGAGCAGTTCTTC.

The V gene is TRBV7-7, the J gene TRBJ2-5; a possible D gene is TRBD2 (6 bases). The V end lost 1 base, the J end lost 1 base, and 7 bases lay between the germline ends. This CDR3 comprises 14 residues. Per the germline V gene, CDR1 is SSHAT and CDR2 is FNYEAQ (reference sequence). The CDR3 region is CASSLGGAQETQYF. The CDR3 DNA reads as TGTGCCAGCAGCTTAGGCGGGGCCCAAGAGACCCAGTACTTC.

This chain connects TRBV28 to TRBJ1-4, with 8 bases that match TRBD1. With 8 bases clipped from V and 8 bases from J, the junction kept 7 bases outside the gene matches. CDR3 length: 13 residues. Germline V gene data show CDR1 as MDHEN and CDR2 as SYDVKM. DNA for the CDR3: TGTGCCAGCTACAGGGGGAAGGGGGAAAAACTGTTTTTT. Amino acids: CASYRGKGEKLFF.

The chain employs TRBV29-1 and TRBJ2-7; TRBD1 aligns across 9 bases. Germline lookup yields CDR1 SQVTM and CDR2 ANQGSEA. After removal of 7 bases from V and 9 bases from J, the junction contained 7 bases not matched to a gene. The CDR3 loop spans 11 amino acids. Written as DNA, the CDR3 is TGCAGCGACAGGGGGCTTAATGGGCAGTACTTC. Its translation is CSDRGLNGQYF.

This rearrangement joins TRBV4-3 to TRBJ2-7, with TRBD2 matching over 7 bases. Germline CDR1 is LGHNA and CDR2 is YSLEER. This CDR3 has 14 amino acids. V was clipped by 2 bases and J by 3 bases; unmatched bases: 4. CDR3 in amino acids: CASSQYLADYEQYF. CDR3 coding DNA: TGCGCCAGCAGCCAATATCTAGCGGACTACGAGCAGTACTTC.

This chain uses TRBV15 with TRBJ1-1; D is perhaps TRBD1 (6 bases). Germline-derived CDR1 and CDR2 are LNHNV and YYDKDF (reference sequence). The V gene lost 2 bases and the J gene lost 4 bases, with 11 bases spanning the gap. This CDR3 has 14 residues. CDR3 nucleotide sequence: TGTGCCACCAGCAGACTTACAGGGAGCACTGAAGCTTTCTTT. It specifies CATSRLTGSTEAFF.

This clone has a handful of counts. The chain combines TRBV30 with TRBJ2-7, with D perhaps TRBD1 (5 bases). Germline V CDR1 and CDR2: GTSNPN, SVGIG (reference sequence). V gave up 5 bases and J gave up 6 bases, with 11 bases separating them. The CDR3 is 11 residues long. The CDR3 DNA is TGTGCCTGGTCTCGGACATCCGAGCAGTACTTC. This codes for CAWSRTSEQYF. Variable domain in full (rest from reference TRBV30 and TRBJ2-7): SQTIHQWPATLVQPVGSPLSLECTVEGTSNPNLYWYRQAAGRGLQLLFYSVGIGQISSEVPQNLSASRPQDRQFILSSKKLLLSDSGFYLCAWSRTSEQYFGPGTRLTVT.

The chain carries TRBV19 and TRBJ2-1, with TRBD2 matching 8 bases. The length of the CDR3 is 15 residues. The ends lost 3 bases at V and 7 bases at J; junction bases unmatched: 8. Germline lookup yields CDR1 LNHDA and CDR2 SQIVND (reference sequence). The CDR3 DNA follows: TGTGCCAGTAGTATTGAGGGGCGGGGGGTGAATGAGCAGTTCTTC. Its protein product is CASSIEGRGVNEQFF.

This chain links TRBV5-1 with TRBJ2-5, with 9 bases matching TRBD1. CDR3 size: 13 residues. The trim removed 4 bases at V and 4 bases at J, leaving 2 bases unmatched. The germline CDR1 and CDR2 sequences are SGHRS and YFSETQ. CDR3 nucleotides: TGCGCCAGCAGCCTGGGACAGGGAGAGACCCAGTACTTC. This encodes CASSLGQGETQYF. The whole variable domain, remainder taken from reference TRBV5-1 and TRBJ2-5, is KAGVTQTPRYLIKTRGQQVTLSCSPISGHRSVSWYQQTPGQGLQFLFEYFSETQRNKGNFPGRFSGRQFSNSRSEMNVSTLELGDSALYLCASSLGQGETQYFGPGTRLLVL.

This clone was counted once. J is TRBJ2-2 and V is TRBV7-3; D gene uncertain. There are 14 residues in the CDR3. In germline, CDR1 is SGHTA, CDR2 FQGTGA. Trimming took off 1 base at V and 6 bases at J, with 9 bases between the two ends. CDR3 sequence (DNA): TGTGCCAGCAGCTTAAGGGCTCCTCCCGGGGAGCTGTTTTTT. It encodes CASSLRAPPGELFF. The full variable domain, completed using reference TRBV7-3 and TRBJ2-2, is GAGVSQTPSNKVTEKGKYVELRCDPISGHTALYWYRQSLGQGPEFLIYFQGTGAADDSGLPNDRFFAVRPEGSVSTLKIQRTERGDSAVYLCASSLRAPPGELFFGEGSRLTVL.

This clone was observed a few times. DNA of the CDR3: TGTGCCTGGGAGGCTCGCTTACAAGAGACCCAGTACTTC. Amino acids: CAWEARLQETQYF. This chain uses TRBV30 with TRBJ2-5; no definite D call. The V end was cut by 5 bases, the J end by 2 bases, with 12 bases between. The length of the CDR3 is 13 residues. Germline CDR1 is GTSNPN and CDR2 is SVGIG (reference sequence).

The rearrangement links TRBV5-1 to TRBJ2-7; 9 bases map to TRBD1. Germline V gene sequence: CDR1 SGHRS, CDR2 YFSETQ. CDR3 size: 14 residues. V shed 4 bases and J 2 bases; nucleotides not matched to a gene: 4. The CDR3 loop reads CASSGGQGPYEQYF. The CDR3 DNA sequence: TGCGCCAGCAGCGGGGGACAGGGACCCTACGAGCAGTACTTC.

The CDR3 DNA sequence: TGTGCCAGCAGTTTATCAGGCCAGAGCTCTGGGGCCAACGTCCTGACTTTC. Its translation: CASSLSGQSSGANVLTF. The genes are TRBV2 and TRBJ2-6; unclear D gene. CDR3 size: 17 residues. CDR1 and CDR2 from the germline V gene are SNHLY and FYNNEI. The V and J ends lost 5 bases and 0 bases respectively, with 14 bases between them. The full variable domain, with the rest looked up from reference TRBV2 and TRBJ2-6, is EPEVTQTPSHQVTQMGQEVILRCVPISNHLYFYWYRQILGQKVEFLVSFYNNEISEKSEIFDDQFSVERPDGSNFTLKIRSTKLEDSAMYFCASSLSGQSSGANVLTFGAGSRLTVL.

The genes are TRBV27 and TRBJ2-7; D is undetermined. CDR1 is MNHEY, CDR2 SMNVEV, per germline (reference sequence). V gave up 6 bases and J gave up 7 bases, with 16 bases separating them. The length of the CDR3 is 13 residues. The CDR3 here is CASSDWQLEEQYF. For the CDR3, the DNA is TGTGCCAGCAGCGACTGGCAGCTGGAGGAGCAGTACTTC.

This chain connects TRBV5-6 to TRBJ1-2; the match to TRBD1 covers 9 bases. This CDR3 is built from 15 residues. Germline V lookup: CDR1 SGHDT, CDR2 YYEEEE. The V gene end was trimmed by 4 bases and the J gene end by 6 bases; junction bases not matched to a gene: 10. The CDR3: CASSTRDRVLHGYTF. CDR3 DNA sequence: TGTGCCAGCAGCACCCGGGACAGGGTACTCCATGGCTACACCTTC. The full variable domain, rest sourced from reference TRBV5-6 and TRBJ1-2, is DAGVTQSPTHLIKTRGQQVTLRCSPKSGHDTVSWYQQALGQGPQFIFQYYEEEERQRGNFPDRFSGHQFPNYSSELNVNALLLGDSALYLCASSTRDRVLHGYTFGSGTRLTVV.

The chain couples TRBV5-4 to TRBJ1-2, with TRBD1 matching over 9 bases. V was pared by 3 bases and J by 5 bases, with 5 bases of the junction left unmatched. Germline CDR1 is SGHNT and CDR2 is YYREEE (reference sequence). This CDR3 is built from 14 residues. CDR3 nucleotides: TGTGCCAGCAGCTCGCCGGGACAGGGATATGGCTACACCTTC. Protein: CASSSPGQGYGYTF. The variable domain in full, completed from reference TRBV5-4 and TRBJ1-2, reads ETGVTQSPTHLIKTRGQQVTLRCSSQSGHNTVSWYQQALGQGPQFIFQYYREEENGRGNFPPRFSGLQFPNYSSELNVNALELDDSALYLCASSSPGQGYGYTFGSGTRLTVV.